The present T cell receptor beta chain was sequenced within a study of graft-versus-host responses after intestinal transplantation. The CDR3 consists of 15 residues. V trimming: 3 bases; J trimming: 6 bases; junction bases outside the gene matches: 8. Germline lookup yields CDR1 MGHRA and CDR2 YSYEKL. Here immunoSEQ multiplex PCR was the method, and the copy in TCRdb shows in-frame clones only, minus some. The sample includes almost 55,000 clones, 75% to 95% of them seen just once. The sequence was obtained from a human patient who received an intestinal transplant, so some T cells may come from the graft donor. The genes are TRBV4-1 and TRBJ1-1; 9 bases align to TRBD1. This sample comprised PBMCs, obtained about 93 weeks after intestinal transplant. The DNA of the CDR3 is TGCGCCAGCAGCCACAAACCCGGGACAGGGTCTGAAGCTTTCTTT. Protein product: CASSHKPGTGSEAFF.